The 8 T cell receptor beta chains given below trace back to one sample, sequenced in a study of blood T cell repertoires in COVID-19. Profiled with immunoSEQ multiplex PCR; TCRdb holds only in-frame clones, not every one. The sample includes about 440,000 clones, about 89% of them seen just once. The specimen sequenced was peripheral blood. The source of these receptors is a woman between 25 and 40 years old with acute or convalescent COVID-19.

This clone appeared a single time. The CDR3 reads CASSYIAGGKETQYF. CDR3 in DNA: TGTGCCAGCAGTTACATAGCGGGGGGGAAAGAGACCCAGTACTTC. The chain employs TRBV6-5 and TRBJ2-5; the match to TRBD2 covers 11 bases. J was trimmed by 3 bases and V by 2 bases; bases with no gene match: 2. CDR3 length: 15 amino acids. Germline V gene data show CDR1 as MNHEY and CDR2 as SVGAGI.

The rearrangement links TRBV7-2 to TRBJ1-5; D ambiguous. Germline CDR1 is SGHTA and CDR2 is FQGNSA. V was trimmed by 5 bases and J by 4 bases, leaving 12 bases between them. The CDR3 runs to 14 residues. CDR3 residues: CASSAGLLNQPQHF. The CDR3 DNA reads TGTGCCAGCAGCGCAGGCCTTCTGAATCAGCCCCAGCATTTT.

The chain combines TRBV2 with TRBJ2-1; TRBD2 matches at 8 bases. With V trimmed by 1 base and J by 6 bases, 2 bases remained unmatched. Per the germline V gene, CDR1 is SNHLY and CDR2 is FYNNEI. The CDR3 is 14 amino acids. The CDR3 here is CASSEVTSANEQFF. The DNA for the CDR3 is TGTGCCAGCAGTGAAGTGACTAGCGCCAATGAGCAGTTCTTC. Variable domain in full (rest from reference TRBV2 and TRBJ2-1): EPEVTQTPSHQVTQMGQEVILRCVPISNHLYFYWYRQILGQKVEFLVSFYNNEISEKSEIFDDQFSVERPDGSNFTLKIRSTKLEDSAMYFCASSEVTSANEQFFGPGTRLTVL.

The V and J genes are TRBV27 and TRBJ2-5, with D perhaps TRBD1 (6 bases). Germline loops: CDR1 MNHEY, CDR2 SMNVEV (reference sequence). This CDR3 has 14 amino acids. V was pared by 6 bases and J by 3 bases, with 14 bases between. CDR3 nucleotides: TGTGCCAGCAGCACCTCAGGGGTGGAAGAGACCCAGTACTTC. Amino acids: CASSTSGVEETQYF.

The V gene is TRBV18, the J gene TRBJ2-7; no clear D. This CDR3 spans 14 amino acids. V was trimmed by 0 bases and J by 1 base, leaving 7 bases between them. The germline CDR1 and CDR2 sequences are KGHSH and LQKENI. CDR3 protein: CASSPPRESYEQYF. CDR3 DNA: TGTGCCAGCTCACCACCGAGAGAATCCTACGAGCAGTACTTC.

The J gene is TRBJ1-1, the V gene TRBV9, with 7 bases identical to TRBD1. Unmatched junction bases numbered 9, after V lost 4 bases and J lost 3 bases. The CDR3 length is 15 residues. CDR1 is SGDLS and CDR2 is YYNGEE in the germline V gene. In DNA form, the CDR3 reads TGTGCCAGCAGCCAACGAGGACAGGTGGACACTGAAGCTTTCTTT. Protein product: CASSQRGQVDTEAFF.

This chain links TRBV2 with TRBJ2-3; D possibly corresponds to TRBD2 (5 bases). V shed 7 bases and J shed 3 bases, with 14 bases lying between them. The CDR3 is made up of 14 amino acids. Germline-derived CDR1 and CDR2 are SNHLY and FYNNEI. Here the CDR3 reads CASTRTRVTDTQYF. The DNA of the CDR3 is TGTGCCAGCACCAGAACGAGGGTGACAGATACGCAGTATTTT.

The chain is built from TRBV11-2 and TRBJ2-1; the D gene is possibly TRBD2 (5 bases). Germline CDR1 SGHAT, CDR2 FQNNGV. The CDR3 is 16 amino acids. V lost 5 bases to trimming and J lost 5 bases, with 19 bases between them. The CDR3 is CASSPTLASQNNEQFF. CDR3 bases: TGTGCCAGCAGCCCTACTCTAGCTAGCCAAAACAATGAGCAGTTCTTC.